Sequencing of this T cell receptor beta chain was carried out in a study of blood T cell repertoires in COVID-19. Across the study: Both acute and convalescent COVID-19 samples were obtained from the United States, Italy and Spain.

CDR3 size: 14 residues. Per the germline V gene, CDR1 is KGHSH and CDR2 is LQKENI. With 4 bases clipped from V and 3 bases from J, the junction kept 3 bases outside the gene matches. This clone showed up just once. Original handling: Using reference gene primer amplification, nucleated cell counts were estimated. TCRdb's table, derived via immunoSEQ multiplex PCR, lists solely in-frame clones and lacks some. That table is the source of V, J and clone size, and D and trimming were worked out from the DNA. The repertoire holds tens of thousands of clones, with more than 75% as singletons. The rearrangement uses TRBV18 and TRBJ1-2; 9 bases fit TRBD1. Specimen: peripheral blood. The receptor's source is a man older than 75 with acute or convalescent COVID-19. The CDR3 coding sequence is TGTGCCAGCTCACGGGACAGGGAAGACTATGGCTACACCTTC. It translates to CASSRDREDYGYTF. The whole variable domain, filled in from reference TRBV18 and TRBJ1-2, reads NAGVMQNPRHLVRRRGQEARLRCSPMKGHSHVYWYRQLPEEGLKFMVYLQKENIIDESGMPKERFSAEFPKEGPSILRIQQVVRGDSAAYFCASSRDREDYGYTFGSGTRLTVV.